These 5 T cell receptor beta chains came from one sample sequenced in a study of blood T cells in healthy people across ages. Using a J-beta primer mix together with a sample-barcoded 5' primer, a second PCR was run for roughly 7 to 12 cycles. TCRdb independently ran MiXCR on the 5' RACE reads; one entry per CDR3 protein. The data hold around 2 million distinct CDR3 sequences, with approximately 39% observed a single time. The material sequenced was blood. These receptors were taken from a human donor in good health.

The chain employs TRBV7-6 and TRBJ1-4; D gene unclear. V was pared by 0 bases and J by 4 bases, with 12 bases between. The CDR3 runs to 16 residues. The germline V gene has CDR1 SGHVS and CDR2 FNYEAQ. CDR3 sequence reads: CASSLAGGVFNEKLFF. CDR3 coding DNA: TGTGCCAGCAGCTTAGCGGGAGGCGTCTTTAATGAAAAACTGTTTTTT.

This clonotype occurred a few times. V and J are TRBV3-1 and TRBJ2-7; possible D gene TRBD2, 5 bases. Between the trimmed V and J ends, which lost 0 bases and 7 bases, there was a span of 13 bases. The CDR3 runs 14 residues. The germline gives CDR1 LGHDT, CDR2 YNNKEL (reference sequence). The CDR3 DNA is TGTGCCAGCAGCCAAGATCTGGCCTCGGGGGAGCAGTACTTC. Translated: CASSQDLASGEQYF.

The chain links TRBV14 to TRBJ2-6, with D uncertain. V was trimmed by 3 bases and J by 2 bases, leaving 11 bases between them. The CDR3 covers 16 residues. Germline values: CDR1 SGHDN, CDR2 FVKESK. CDR3 nucleotide sequence: TGTGCCAGCAGCCATCAGCCCCTCCCTGGGGCCAACGTCCTGACTTTC. It specifies CASSHQPLPGANVLTF.

The chain joins TRBV20-1 to TRBJ1-2; D may be TRBD1 (5 bases). Germline-derived CDR1 and CDR2 are DFQATT and SNEGSKA (reference sequence). Trimming took 5 bases from V and 7 from J, leaving 20 bases between them. This CDR3 spans 14 amino acids. The CDR3 DNA follows: TGCAGTGCTCCCACCGTGGCAGGGCTAAGTGGCTACACCTTC. Protein sequence: CSAPTVAGLSGYTF.

This clonotype has more than one count but fewer than ten. The chain carries TRBV12-3 or TRBV12-4 and TRBJ2-2; either TRBD1 or TRBD2 may fit D (6 bases each). V lost 5 bases to trimming and J lost 2 bases, with 18 bases between them. This CDR3 contains 17 residues. The DNA for the CDR3 is TGTGCCAGCAGTCCTCCCAGGCGGGACACTAACACCGGGGAGCTGTTTTTT. Its protein product is CASSPPRRDTNTGELFF.